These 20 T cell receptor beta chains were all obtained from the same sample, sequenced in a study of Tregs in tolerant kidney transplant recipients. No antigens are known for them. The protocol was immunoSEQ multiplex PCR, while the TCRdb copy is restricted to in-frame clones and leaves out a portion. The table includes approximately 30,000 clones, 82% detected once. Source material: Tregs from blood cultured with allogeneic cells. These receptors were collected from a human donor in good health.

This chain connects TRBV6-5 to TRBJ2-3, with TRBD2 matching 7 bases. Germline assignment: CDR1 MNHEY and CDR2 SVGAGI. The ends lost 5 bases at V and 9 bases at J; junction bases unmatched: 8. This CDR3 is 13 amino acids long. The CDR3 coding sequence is TGTGCCAGCAGTGTCCCGGGACTACAAACGCAGTATTTT. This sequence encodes CASSVPGLQTQYF.

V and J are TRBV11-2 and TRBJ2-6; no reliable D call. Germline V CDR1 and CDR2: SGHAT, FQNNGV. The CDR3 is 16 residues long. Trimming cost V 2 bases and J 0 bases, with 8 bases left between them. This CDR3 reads CASSLFWHSGANVLTF. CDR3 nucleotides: TGTGCCAGCAGCTTATTCTGGCACTCTGGGGCCAACGTCCTGACTTTC.

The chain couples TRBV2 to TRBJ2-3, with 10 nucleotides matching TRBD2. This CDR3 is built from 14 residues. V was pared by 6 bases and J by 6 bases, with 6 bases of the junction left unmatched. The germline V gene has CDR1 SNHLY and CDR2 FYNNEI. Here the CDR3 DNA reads TGTGCCAGCAGATCAACTAGCGGGGTCGATACGCAGTATTTT. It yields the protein CASRSTSGVDTQYF.

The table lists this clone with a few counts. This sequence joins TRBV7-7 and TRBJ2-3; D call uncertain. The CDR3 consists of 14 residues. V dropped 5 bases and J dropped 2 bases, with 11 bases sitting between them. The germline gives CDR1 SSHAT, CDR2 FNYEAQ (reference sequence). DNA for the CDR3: TGTGCCAGCAGCGACTTTCGACTCACAGATACGCAGTATTTT. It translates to CASSDFRLTDTQYF.

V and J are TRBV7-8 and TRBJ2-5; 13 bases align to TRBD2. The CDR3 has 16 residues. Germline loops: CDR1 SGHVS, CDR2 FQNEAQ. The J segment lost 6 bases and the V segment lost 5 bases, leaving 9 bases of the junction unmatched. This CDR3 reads CASSPASGTSGKTQYF. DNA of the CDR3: TGTGCCAGCAGCCCCGCCTCCGGGACTAGCGGGAAGACCCAGTACTTC. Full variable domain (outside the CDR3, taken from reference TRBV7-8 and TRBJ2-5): GAGVSQSPRYKVAKRGQDVALRCDPISGHVSLFWYQQALGQGPEFLTYFQNEAQLDKSGLPSDRFFAERPEGSVSTLKIQRTQQEDSAVYLCASSPASGTSGKTQYFGPGTRLLVL.

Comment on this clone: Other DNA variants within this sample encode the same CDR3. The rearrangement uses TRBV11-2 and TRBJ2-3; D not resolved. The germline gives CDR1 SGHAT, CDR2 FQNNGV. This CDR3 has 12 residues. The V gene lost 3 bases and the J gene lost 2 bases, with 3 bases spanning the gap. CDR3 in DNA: TGTGCCAGCAGCTTTTCCACAGATACGCAGTATTTT. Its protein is CASSFSTDTQYF. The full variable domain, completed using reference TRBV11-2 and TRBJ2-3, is EAGVAQSPRYKIIEKRQSVAFWCNPISGHATLYWYQQILGQGPKLLIQFQNNGVVDDSQLPKDRFSAERLKGVDSTLKIQPAKLEDSAVYLCASSFSTDTQYFGPGTRLTVL.

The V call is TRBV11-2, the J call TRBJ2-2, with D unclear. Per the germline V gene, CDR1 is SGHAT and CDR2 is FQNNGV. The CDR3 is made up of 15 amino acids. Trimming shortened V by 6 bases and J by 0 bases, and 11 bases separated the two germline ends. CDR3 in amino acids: CASRTSAANTGELFF. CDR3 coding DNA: TGTGCCAGCAGAACGTCGGCAGCGAACACCGGGGAGCTGTTTTTT.

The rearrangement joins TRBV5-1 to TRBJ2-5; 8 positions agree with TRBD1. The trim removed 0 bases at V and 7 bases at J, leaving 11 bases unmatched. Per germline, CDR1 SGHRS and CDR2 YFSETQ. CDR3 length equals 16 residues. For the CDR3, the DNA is TGCGCCAGCAGCTTGGTAGGGGGACAGGCGAGCGCGACCCAGTACTTC. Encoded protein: CASSLVGGQASATQYF.

This chain's CDR3 is CASSAPRTGLTDTQYF. DNA for the CDR3: TGTGCCAGCAGTGCCCCAAGGACAGGGTTAACAGATACGCAGTATTTT. The chain carries TRBV6-1 and TRBJ2-3, with TRBD1 matching 8 bases. This CDR3 comprises 16 residues. CDR1 and CDR2 (germline): MNHNS, SASEGT. Trimming removed 4 bases from V and 3 bases from J; junction bases left unmatched: 9.

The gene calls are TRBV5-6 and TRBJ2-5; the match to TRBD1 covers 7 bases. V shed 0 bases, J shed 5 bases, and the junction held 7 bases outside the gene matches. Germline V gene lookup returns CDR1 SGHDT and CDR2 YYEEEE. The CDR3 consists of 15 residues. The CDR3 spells CASSLGGGTTETQYF. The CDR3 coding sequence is TGTGCCAGCAGCTTGGGAGGGGGCACAACTGAGACCCAGTACTTC.

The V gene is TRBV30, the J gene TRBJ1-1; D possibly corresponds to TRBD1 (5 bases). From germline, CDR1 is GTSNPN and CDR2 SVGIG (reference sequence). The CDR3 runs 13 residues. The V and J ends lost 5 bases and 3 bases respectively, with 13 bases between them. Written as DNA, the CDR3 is TGTGCCTGGGGGACGGGATGGGACACTGAAGCTTTCTTT. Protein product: CAWGTGWDTEAFF.

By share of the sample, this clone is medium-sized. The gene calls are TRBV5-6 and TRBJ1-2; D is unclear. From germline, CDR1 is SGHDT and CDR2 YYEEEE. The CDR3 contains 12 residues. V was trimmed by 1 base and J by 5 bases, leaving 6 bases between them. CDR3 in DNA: TGTGCCAGCAGCTTGTCTGGGTATGGCTACACCTTC. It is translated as CASSLSGYGYTF.

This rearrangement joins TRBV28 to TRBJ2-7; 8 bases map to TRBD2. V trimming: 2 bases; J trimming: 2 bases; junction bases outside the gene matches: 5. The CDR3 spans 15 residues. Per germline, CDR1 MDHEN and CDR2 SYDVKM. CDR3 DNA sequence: TGTGCCAGCAGTTTACGAACTAGCGGCACCTACGAGCAGTACTTC. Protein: CASSLRTSGTYEQYF.

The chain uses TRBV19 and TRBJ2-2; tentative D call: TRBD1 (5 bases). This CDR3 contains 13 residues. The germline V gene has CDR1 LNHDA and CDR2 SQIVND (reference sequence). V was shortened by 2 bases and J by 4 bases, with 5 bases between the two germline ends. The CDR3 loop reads CASSIRGTGELFF. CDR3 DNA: TGTGCCAGTAGTATAAGGGGCACCGGGGAGCTGTTTTTT.

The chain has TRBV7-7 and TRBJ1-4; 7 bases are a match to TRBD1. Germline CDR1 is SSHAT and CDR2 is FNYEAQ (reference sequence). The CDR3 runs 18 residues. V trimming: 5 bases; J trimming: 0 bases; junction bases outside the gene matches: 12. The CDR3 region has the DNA TGTGCCAGCAGCCTACCTGACAGGGAAAAACCAACTAATGAAAAACTGTTTTTT. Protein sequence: CASSLPDREKPTNEKLFF.

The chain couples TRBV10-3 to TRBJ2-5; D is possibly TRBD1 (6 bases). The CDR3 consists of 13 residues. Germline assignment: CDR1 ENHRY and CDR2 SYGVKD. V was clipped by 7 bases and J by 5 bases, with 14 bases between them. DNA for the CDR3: TGTGCCATCAATCCGACAGGCTCTGAGACCCAGTACTTC. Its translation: CAINPTGSETQYF.

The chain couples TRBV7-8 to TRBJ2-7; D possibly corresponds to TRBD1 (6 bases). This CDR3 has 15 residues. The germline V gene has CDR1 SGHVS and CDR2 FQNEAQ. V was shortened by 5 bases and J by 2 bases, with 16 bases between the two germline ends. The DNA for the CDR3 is TGTGCCAGCAGCCCCCAGGGGCTAGCCGCCTACGAGCAGTACTTC. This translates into CASSPQGLAAYEQYF.

This CDR3 is CASSPPYGSAREKLFF. CDR3 nucleotide sequence: TGTGCCAGCTCACCACCTTACGGGAGCGCTCGTGAAAAACTGTTTTTT. V usage is TRBV18 and J usage is TRBJ1-4, with D unresolved. CDR1 is KGHSH and CDR2 is LQKENI in the germline V gene. This CDR3 comprises 16 residues. The V end was cut by 0 bases, the J end by 7 bases, with 15 bases between. Looking up the rest from reference TRBV18 and TRBJ1-4 gives the full variable domain: NAGVMQNPRHLVRRRGQEARLRCSPMKGHSHVYWYRQLPEEGLKFMVYLQKENIIDESGMPKERFSAEFPKEGPSILRIQQVVRGDSAAYFCASSPPYGSAREKLFFGSGTQLSVL.

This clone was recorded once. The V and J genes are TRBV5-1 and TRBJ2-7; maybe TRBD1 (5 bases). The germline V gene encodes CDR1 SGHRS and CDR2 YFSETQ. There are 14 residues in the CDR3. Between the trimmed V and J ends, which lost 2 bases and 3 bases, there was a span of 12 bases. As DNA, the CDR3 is TGCGCCAGCAGCTTCGTACGCCAGGGCTACGAGCAGTACTTC. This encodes CASSFVRQGYEQYF.

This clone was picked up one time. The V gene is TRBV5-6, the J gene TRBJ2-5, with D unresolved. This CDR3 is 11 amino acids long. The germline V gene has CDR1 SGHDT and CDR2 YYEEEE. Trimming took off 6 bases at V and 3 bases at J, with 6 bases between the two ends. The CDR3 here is CASNREETQYF. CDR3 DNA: TGTGCCAGCAACCGGGAAGAGACCCAGTACTTC.